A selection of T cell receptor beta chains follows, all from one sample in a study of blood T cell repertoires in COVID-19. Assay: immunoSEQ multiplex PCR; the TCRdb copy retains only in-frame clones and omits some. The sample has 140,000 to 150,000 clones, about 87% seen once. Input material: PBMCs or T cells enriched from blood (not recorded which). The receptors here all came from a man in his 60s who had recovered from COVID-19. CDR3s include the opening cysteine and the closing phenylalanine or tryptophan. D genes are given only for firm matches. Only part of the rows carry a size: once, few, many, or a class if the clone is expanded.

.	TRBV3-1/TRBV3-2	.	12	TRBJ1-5	CASGGGRQPQHF	TGTGCCAGCGGGGGGGGCCGTCAGCCCCAGCATTTT
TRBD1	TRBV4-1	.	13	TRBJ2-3	CASSQAFGRGLNF	TGCGCCAGCAGCCAAGCCTTCGGCAGGGGGTTAAATTTT
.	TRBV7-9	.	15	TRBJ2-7	CASSTSGTPAYEQYF	TGTGCCAGCAGCACTTCCGGGACACCCGCCTACGAGCAGTACTTC
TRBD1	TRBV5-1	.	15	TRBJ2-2	CASSVGTAHTGELFF	TGCGCCAGCAGCGTAGGGACAGCACACACCGGGGAGCTGTTTTTT
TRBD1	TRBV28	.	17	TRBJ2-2	CASSSNSRGYYTGELFF	TGTGCCAGCAGTTCAAATTCCAGGGGGTACTACACCGGGGAGCTGTTTTTT
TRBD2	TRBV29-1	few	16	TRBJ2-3	CSVDRGGSGRLDTQYF	TGCAGCGTTGATCGCGGTGGTAGCGGGAGATTAGATACGCAGTATTTT
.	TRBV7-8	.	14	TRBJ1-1	CASSSDRLNTEAFF	TGTGCCAGCAGTTCAGACAGATTGAACACTGAAGCTTTCTTT
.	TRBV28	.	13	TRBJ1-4	CASSFVANEKLFF	TGTGCCAGCAGTTTTGTAGCTAATGAAAAACTGTTTTTT
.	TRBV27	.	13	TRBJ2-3	CASSLSYTDTQYF	TGTGCCAGCAGTTTGTCCTACACAGATACGCAGTATTTT
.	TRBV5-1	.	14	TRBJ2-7	CASSFGGFSYEQYF	TGCGCCAGCAGCTTCGGGGGTTTCTCCTACGAGCAGTACTTC
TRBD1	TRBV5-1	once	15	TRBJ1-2	CASSQTGGGNYGYTF	TGCGCCAGCAGCCAAACAGGGGGAGGAAACTATGGCTACACCTTC
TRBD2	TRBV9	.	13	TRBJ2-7	CASSLASGNEQYF	TGTGCCAGCAGCCTGGCTAGCGGGAACGAGCAGTACTTC
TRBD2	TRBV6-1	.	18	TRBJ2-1	CASSGDYGAGGPYNEQFF	TGTGCCAGCAGTGGAGACTACGGGGCGGGAGGGCCCTACAATGAGCAGTTCTTC
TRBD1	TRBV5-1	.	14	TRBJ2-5	CASSLGTGAETQYF	TGCGCCAGCAGCTTGGGGACAGGGGCAGAGACCCAGTACTTC
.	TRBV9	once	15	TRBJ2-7	CASSVGSGVPSEQYF	TGTGCCAGCAGCGTAGGATCGGGGGTTCCGAGCGAGCAGTACTTC
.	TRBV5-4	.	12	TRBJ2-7	CASSGGSHEQYF	TGTGCCAGCAGTGGGGGGAGCCACGAGCAGTACTTC
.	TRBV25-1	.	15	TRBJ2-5	CASSELGQSQETQYF	TGTGCCAGCAGTGAACTTGGACAGTCACAAGAGACCCAGTACTTC
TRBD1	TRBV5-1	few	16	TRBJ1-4	CASSVGQGLINEKLFF	TGCGCCAGCAGCGTCGGACAGGGGTTAATTAATGAAAAACTGTTTTTT
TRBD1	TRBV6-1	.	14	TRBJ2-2	CASSGTGRTGELFF	TGTGCCAGCAGTGGGACAGGGCGGACCGGGGAGCTGTTTTTT
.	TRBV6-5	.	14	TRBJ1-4	CASIRGAANEKLFF	TGTGCCAGCATACGTGGGGCGGCTAATGAAAAACTGTTTTTT
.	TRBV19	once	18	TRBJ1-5	CASSIEIIRTASNQPQHF	TGTGCCAGTAGTATAGAGATCATTAGGACAGCTAGCAATCAGCCCCAGCATTTT
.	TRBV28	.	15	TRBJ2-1	CASSSPQGFRYEQFF	TGTGCCAGCAGTTCCCCGCAGGGTTTCCGATATGAGCAGTTCTTC
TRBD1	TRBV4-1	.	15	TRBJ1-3	CASMEGAFSGNTIYF	TGCGCCAGTATGGAGGGGGCCTTCTCTGGAAACACCATATATTTT
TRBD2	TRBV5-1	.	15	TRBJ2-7	CASSTKASGAYEQYF	TGCGCCAGCAGCACGAAGGCTAGCGGTGCCTACGAGCAGTACTTC
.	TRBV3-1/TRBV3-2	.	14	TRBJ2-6	CASIAHSGANVLTF	TGTGCCAGCATCGCGCACTCTGGGGCCAACGTCCTGACTTTC
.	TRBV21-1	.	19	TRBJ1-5	CASSKPGQGQFLLNQPQHF	TGTGCCAGCAGCAAACCGGGACAGGGGCAATTCCTACTTAATCAGCCCCAGCATTTT
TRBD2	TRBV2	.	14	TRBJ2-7	CASSGLAGQLEQYF	TGTGCCAGCAGTGGACTAGCAGGCCAATTAGAGCAGTACTTC
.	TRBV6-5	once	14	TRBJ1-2	CASSYSNRVGGYTF	TGTGCCAGCAGTTACTCTAACAGGGTCGGCGGCTACACCTTC
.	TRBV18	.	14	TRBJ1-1	CASSPSSGGTEAFF	TGTGCCAGCTCACCAAGCAGCGGAGGTACTGAAGCTTTCTTT
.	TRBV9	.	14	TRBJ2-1	CASSPSGTPNEQFF	TGTGCCAGCAGCCCCTCGGGGACTCCGAATGAGCAGTTCTTC
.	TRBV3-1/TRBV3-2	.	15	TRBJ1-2	CASSQDPQNDYGYTF	TGTGCCAGCAGCCAAGATCCCCAGAACGACTATGGCTACACCTTC
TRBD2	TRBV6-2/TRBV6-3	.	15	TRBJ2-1	CASSYQRGDYNEQFF	TGTGCCAGCAGTTACCAGCGGGGGGATTACAATGAGCAGTTCTTC
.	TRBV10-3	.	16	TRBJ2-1	CAIRVSTWASNNEQFF	TGTGCCATCAGAGTGAGTACGTGGGCCTCAAACAATGAGCAGTTCTTC
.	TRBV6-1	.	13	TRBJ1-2	CASSELRNYGYTF	TGTGCCAGCAGTGAACTCAGGAACTATGGCTACACCTTC
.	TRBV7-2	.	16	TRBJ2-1	CASSYDIYRSYNEQFF	TGTGCCAGCAGCTACGACATATACCGCTCCTACAATGAGCAGTTCTTC
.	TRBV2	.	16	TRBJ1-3	CASSGPSRDSGNTIYF	TGTGCCAGCAGTGGCCCAAGCCGCGACTCTGGAAACACCATATATTTT
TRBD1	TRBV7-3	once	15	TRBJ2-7	CASSRTGTGTYEQYF	TGTGCCAGCAGCCGTACCGGGACAGGGACCTACGAGCAGTACTTC
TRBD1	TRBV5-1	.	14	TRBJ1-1	CASSWGQGAAEAFF	TGCGCCAGCAGCTGGGGACAGGGGGCCGCTGAAGCTTTCTTT
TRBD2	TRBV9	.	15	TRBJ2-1	CASSVAGLDYNEQFF	TGTGCCAGCAGCGTAGCTGGACTAGATTACAATGAGCAGTTCTTC
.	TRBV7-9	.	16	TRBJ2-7	CASSLGPGPSSYEQYF	TGTGCCAGCAGCTTAGGGCCGGGTCCGAGCTCCTACGAGCAGTACTTC
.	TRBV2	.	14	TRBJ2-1	CASQLGSSYNEQFF	TGTGCCAGCCAGCTAGGGAGCTCCTACAATGAGCAGTTCTTC
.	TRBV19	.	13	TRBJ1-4	CASSIQGNEKLFF	TGTGCCAGTAGTATACAGGGTAATGAAAAACTGTTTTTT
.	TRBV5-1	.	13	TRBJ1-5	CASSRGLNQPQHF	TGCGCCAGCAGCAGGGGCCTCAATCAGCCCCAGCATTTT
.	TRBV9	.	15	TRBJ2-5	CASSETSGVQETQYF	TGTGCCAGCAGCGAAACAAGCGGAGTCCAAGAGACCCAGTACTTC
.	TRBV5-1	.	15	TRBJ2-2	CASSLEAGRSGELFF	TGCGCCAGCAGCTTGGAGGCAGGGAGGTCCGGGGAGCTGTTTTTT
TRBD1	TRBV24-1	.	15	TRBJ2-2	CATSDKDRGTGELFF	TGTGCCACCAGTGATAAAGACAGGGGCACCGGGGAGCTGTTTTTT
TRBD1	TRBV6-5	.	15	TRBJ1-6	CASRTGQGVNSPLHF	TGTGCCAGCAGAACGGGACAGGGAGTTAATTCACCCCTCCACTTT
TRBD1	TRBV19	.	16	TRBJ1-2	CASSNKYPGQGDGYTF	TGTGCCAGTAGCAACAAATACCCGGGACAGGGTGATGGCTACACCTTC
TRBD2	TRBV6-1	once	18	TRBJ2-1	CASSDDPGVAGAYNEQFF	TGTGCCAGCAGTGACGACCCCGGAGTAGCGGGGGCCTACAATGAGCAGTTCTTC
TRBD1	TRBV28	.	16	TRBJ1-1	CASEGDTPGTGWKAFF	TGTGCCAGCGAGGGGGACACACCCGGGACAGGGTGGAAAGCTTTCTTT
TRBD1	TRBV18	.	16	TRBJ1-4	CASSPDRGLTNEKLFF	TGTGCCAGCTCACCGGACAGGGGATTAACTAATGAAAAACTGTTTTTT
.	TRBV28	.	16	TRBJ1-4	CASSLYWAATNEKLFF	TGTGCCAGCAGTTTGTACTGGGCAGCAACTAATGAAAAACTGTTTTTT
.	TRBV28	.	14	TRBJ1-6	CASSLDGGGSPLHF	TGTGCCAGCAGTCTCGACGGGGGAGGGTCACCCCTCCACTTT
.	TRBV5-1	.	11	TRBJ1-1	CASTGNTEAFF	TGCGCCAGCACCGGGAACACTGAAGCTTTCTTT
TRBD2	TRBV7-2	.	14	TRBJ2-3	CASKTSASTDTQYF	TGTGCCAGCAAGACTAGCGCAAGCACAGATACGCAGTATTTT
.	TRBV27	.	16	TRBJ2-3	CASSFRTGTSTDTQYF	TGTGCCAGCAGTTTCCGGACGGGAACTAGCACAGATACGCAGTATTTT
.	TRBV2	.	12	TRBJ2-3	CASRERTDTQYF	TGTGCCAGCAGGGAGCGTACAGATACGCAGTATTTT
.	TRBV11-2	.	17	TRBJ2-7	CASSRSMASQGLHEQYF	TGTGCCAGCAGCCGGTCGATGGCGTCACAGGGCCTCCACGAGCAGTACTTC
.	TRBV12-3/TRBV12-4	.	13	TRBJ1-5	CASTPQGRQPQHF	TGTGCCAGCACCCCACAGGGTCGGCAGCCCCAGCATTTT